A selection of T cell receptor beta chains follows, all from one sample in a study of beta chain features in type 1 diabetes. Using immunoSEQ multiplex PCR, the repertoire was profiled, and TCRdb retains in-frame clones only, with some absent. The repertoire holds around 41,000 clones, with approximately 70% as singletons. The sequenced material came from Tregs from blood. The receptors were gathered from a man between 25 and 39 years old with type 1 diabetes. Some clones in this sample may be carry-over from other donors' samples. The CDR3 runs from the conserved cysteine through the conserved F or W. The D gene is left open where the match is weak. The size entry is marked missing in some rows and otherwise reads once, few, many or a size class.

D gene: NA
V gene: TRBV19
J gene: TRBJ2-1
clone size: NA
CDR3 DNA: TGTGCCACCCTGAGGAGGGGCGGCAATGAGCAGTTCTTC
CDR3 protein: CATLRRGGNEQFF

D gene: TRBD2
V gene: TRBV5-1
J gene: TRBJ2-3
clone size: NA
CDR3 DNA: TGCGCCAGCAGACGACTAGCGGGGGGCGATACGCAGTATTTT
CDR3 protein: CASRRLAGGDTQYF

D gene: TRBD1
V gene: TRBV11-2
J gene: TRBJ2-5
clone size: once
CDR3 DNA: TGTGCCAGCAGTCCCACGACAGGGCTGTACCAAGAGACCCAGTACTTC
CDR3 protein: CASSPTTGLYQETQYF

D gene: NA
V gene: TRBV4-3
J gene: TRBJ2-2
clone size: once
CDR3 DNA: TGCGCCAGCAGCCAGATTAAAAGCGGAGGCACCGGGGAGCTGTTTTTT
CDR3 protein: CASSQIKSGGTGELFF

D gene: NA
V gene: TRBV6-1
J gene: TRBJ2-1
clone size: few
CDR3 DNA: TGTGCCAGCAGTGAAGGTCGGTATGAGCAGTTCTTC
CDR3 protein: CASSEGRYEQFF

D gene: TRBD1
V gene: TRBV19
J gene: TRBJ1-1
clone size: NA
CDR3 DNA: TGTGCCAGTAGTCCTAGGGACAGGGGATACACTGAAGCTTTCTTT
CDR3 protein: CASSPRDRGYTEAFF

D gene: NA
V gene: TRBV6-6
J gene: TRBJ1-5
clone size: NA
CDR3 DNA: TGTGCCAGCAGTTACTCGGGGCAGCCTAATCAGCCCCAGCATTTT
CDR3 protein: CASSYSGQPNQPQHF

D gene: TRBD2
V gene: TRBV19
J gene: TRBJ2-5
clone size: NA
CDR3 DNA: TGTGCCAGCGGGACTAGCGGGGAAGAGACCCAGTACTTC
CDR3 protein: CASGTSGEETQYF

D gene: NA
V gene: TRBV2
J gene: TRBJ1-3
clone size: once
CDR3 DNA: TGTGCCAGCAGTGAGACTGCAGAAGGAAACACCATATATTTT
CDR3 protein: CASSETAEGNTIYF

D gene: NA
V gene: TRBV4-2
J gene: TRBJ2-5
clone size: NA
CDR3 DNA: TGTGCCAGCAGCTCAGGACTACTTCCCCGAGAGACCCAGTACTTC
CDR3 protein: CASSSGLLPRETQYF

D gene: NA
V gene: TRBV5-6
J gene: TRBJ1-5
clone size: NA
CDR3 DNA: TGTGCCAGCAGCTTGGCTGGCCTCCCCAATCAGCCCCAGCATTTT
CDR3 protein: CASSLAGLPNQPQHF

D gene: NA
V gene: TRBV30
J gene: TRBJ2-1
clone size: NA
CDR3 DNA: TGTGCCTGGGCTAGGGGGGGGGCAAAAAATGAGCAGTTCTTC
CDR3 protein: CAWARGGAKNEQFF

D gene: TRBD1
V gene: TRBV2
J gene: TRBJ1-2
clone size: NA
CDR3 DNA: TGTGCCAGCTCTGCAACAGGGGCCTATGGCTACACCTTC
CDR3 protein: CASSATGAYGYTF

D gene: TRBD2
V gene: TRBV5-1
J gene: TRBJ2-5
clone size: NA
CDR3 DNA: TGCGCCAGCAGCTTGGGCCGGATAGCGGGGGGAGAAGAGACCCAGTACTTC
CDR3 protein: CASSLGRIAGGEETQYF

D gene: NA
V gene: TRBV11-2
J gene: TRBJ2-2
clone size: NA
CDR3 DNA: TGTGCCAGCAGCTCAGCCGGGGAGCTGTTTTTT
CDR3 protein: CASSSAGELFF

D gene: TRBD2
V gene: TRBV14
J gene: TRBJ2-1
clone size: NA
CDR3 DNA: TGTGCCAGCAGCCGCGGGGGGGCTTTCAATGAGCAGTTCTTC
CDR3 protein: CASSRGGAFNEQFF

D gene: TRBD1
V gene: TRBV13
J gene: TRBJ2-5
clone size: once
CDR3 DNA: TGTGCCAGCAGCCGCTGGGACAGCGAAGAGACCCAGTACTTC
CDR3 protein: CASSRWDSEETQYF

D gene: TRBD1
V gene: TRBV5-1
J gene: TRBJ2-7
clone size: NA
CDR3 DNA: TGCGCCAGCAGCTTGGGGCGGACAGGGGACTACGAGCAGTACTTC
CDR3 protein: CASSLGRTGDYEQYF

D gene: NA
V gene: TRBV19
J gene: TRBJ1-1
clone size: NA
CDR3 DNA: TGTGCCAGTAGCATCGACCGGGACACTGAAGCTTTCTTT
CDR3 protein: CASSIDRDTEAFF

D gene: NA
V gene: TRBV7-9
J gene: TRBJ2-7
clone size: NA
CDR3 DNA: TGTGCCAGTCGCGGAGATGGAGGGGCCTACGAGCAGTACTTC
CDR3 protein: CASRGDGGAYEQYF

D gene: NA
V gene: TRBV7-8
J gene: TRBJ2-2
clone size: NA
CDR3 DNA: TGTGCCAGCAGCTCCTACGGGAGCGGCGGGGAGCTGTTTTTT
CDR3 protein: CASSSYGSGGELFF

D gene: NA
V gene: TRBV29-1
J gene: TRBJ2-5
clone size: few
CDR3 DNA: TGCAGCGTTGAACGGGGAGCTCAAGAGACCCAGTACTTC
CDR3 protein: CSVERGAQETQYF

D gene: TRBD2
V gene: TRBV28
J gene: TRBJ2-3
clone size: NA
CDR3 DNA: TGTGCCAGCACCGCGGGCGGGAGTGCAGATACGCAGTATTTT
CDR3 protein: CASTAGGSADTQYF

D gene: NA
V gene: TRBV2
J gene: TRBJ2-2
clone size: NA
CDR3 DNA: TGTGCCAGCACCCGAGAGAAGCCGAACACCGGGGAGCTGTTTTTT
CDR3 protein: CASTREKPNTGELFF

D gene: TRBD1
V gene: TRBV2
J gene: TRBJ2-7
clone size: NA
CDR3 DNA: TGTGCCAGCAGAGACAGGGCGTACGAGCAGTACTTC
CDR3 protein: CASRDRAYEQYF

D gene: TRBD1
V gene: TRBV7-9
J gene: TRBJ1-2
clone size: NA
CDR3 DNA: TGTGCCAGCAGCTTCGACAGGGGTGGTGGCTACACCTTC
CDR3 protein: CASSFDRGGGYTF